Presented here are 13 T cell receptor beta chains from one specimen sequenced in a study of T cell responses to AZD1222 COVID-19 vaccine. Sequenced by immunoSEQ multiplex PCR; TCRdb stores in-frame clones only, minus some. The sample has roughly 150,000 clones; around 88% are singletons. Here the sequenced sample was peripheral blood, taken on day 0 of AZD1222 vaccination. These receptors all come from an adult in good health.

The chain links TRBV10-2 to TRBJ1-5; TRBD1 agrees at 7 bases. The J segment lost 2 bases and the V segment lost 2 bases, leaving 9 bases of the junction unmatched. The CDR3 runs 17 residues. CDR1 WSHSY and CDR2 SAAADI come from the germline V gene. The CDR3 DNA sequence: TGCGCCAGCAGTGAGCCCAGGGGGACATGGGGCAATCAGCCCCAGCATTTT. Encoded protein: CASSEPRGTWGNQPQHF.

The rearrangement joins TRBV28 to TRBJ1-3; possibly TRBD1 for D (5 bases). Trimming pared 6 bases from V and 6 bases from J, leaving 12 bases between. The CDR3 has 13 amino acids. Germline values: CDR1 MDHEN, CDR2 SYDVKM. The CDR3 sequence is CASSPPGLNTIYF. The CDR3 DNA sequence: TGTGCCAGCAGCCCGCCGGGACTAAACACCATATATTTT. Together with reference TRBV28 and TRBJ1-3, the CDR3 gives the full variable domain: DVKVTQSSRYLVKRTGEKVFLECVQDMDHENMFWYRQDPGLGLRLIYFSYDVKMKEKGDIPEGYSVSREKKERFSLILESASTNQTSMYLCASSPPGLNTIYFGEGSWLTVV.

The chain uses TRBV12-3 or TRBV12-4 and TRBJ1-6; D gene ambiguous. V was clipped by 2 bases and J by 7 bases, with 0 bases between them. The CDR3 is 11 amino acids. The CDR3 sequence is CASSLNSPLHF. CDR3 nucleotide sequence: TGTGCCAGCAGTTTAAATTCACCCCTCCACTTT.

V gene TRBV9 combines with J gene TRBJ2-1; the match to TRBD2 covers 8 bases. Germline V gives CDR1 SGDLS, CDR2 YYNGEE. J was trimmed by 3 bases and V by 0 bases; bases with no gene match: 5. CDR3 length: 16 amino acids. CDR3 in DNA: TGTGCCAGCAGCGTAGGCCTAGCGGGCCTCTACAATGAGCAGTTCTTC. Translated, it gives CASSVGLAGLYNEQFF.

This clone was seen only once. The V and J genes are TRBV6-2 or TRBV6-3 and TRBJ1-5, with D unresolved. V was cut by 2 bases and J by 1 base, with 6 bases left in between. The CDR3 has 14 residues. Germline V gives CDR1 MNHEY, CDR2 SVGEGT. CDR3 in DNA: TGTGCCAGCAGTTACATTTCAAGCAATCAGCCCCAGCATTTT. Protein product: CASSYISSNQPQHF.

The V call is TRBV5-4, the J call TRBJ1-2, with 8 bases that match TRBD1. The germline CDR1 and CDR2 sequences are SGHNT and YYREEE (reference sequence). This CDR3 has 16 residues. J lost 5 bases, V lost 0 bases, and 9 bases had no gene match. CDR3 amino acids: CASSLGDRQGSYGYTF. The CDR3 nucleotides are TGTGCCAGCAGCTTGGGGGACCGACAGGGGTCGTATGGCTACACCTTC. Full variable domain (remainder filled in from reference TRBV5-4 and TRBJ1-2): ETGVTQSPTHLIKTRGQQVTLRCSSQSGHNTVSWYQQALGQGPQFIFQYYREEENGRGNFPPRFSGLQFPNYSSELNVNALELDDSALYLCASSLGDRQGSYGYTFGSGTRLTVV.

Here the CDR3 reads CASSLVRDIVSYEQYF. The CDR3 region has the DNA TGTGCCAGCAGCTTAGTCCGGGACATAGTTTCCTACGAGCAGTACTTC. The rearrangement links TRBV11-2 to TRBJ2-7, with a tentative D call TRBD1 (6 bases). In germline, CDR1 is SGHAT, CDR2 FQNNGV. The CDR3 contains 16 residues. V gave up 1 base and J gave up 1 base, with 14 bases separating them.

This chain uses TRBV19 with TRBJ2-7; possible D gene TRBD1, 6 bases. The CDR3 totals 15 residues. Germline-derived CDR1 and CDR2 are LNHDA and SQIVND (reference sequence). With 3 bases removed from V and 3 bases from J, the gap between germline ends came to 15 bases. CDR3 residues: CASSIGDTFIYEQYF. The CDR3, as DNA: TGTGCCAGTAGTATTGGGGACACATTTATCTACGAGCAGTACTTC.

The CDR3 bases are TGTGCCAGCAGTTGGGACAGGGGCGTGGGTGGCTACACCTTC. Amino acids: CASSWDRGVGGYTF. The chain combines TRBV5-4 with TRBJ1-2; 10 bases map to TRBD1. After removal of 5 bases from V and 7 bases from J, the junction contained 8 bases not matched to a gene. CDR3 size: 14 residues. Germline V gene lookup returns CDR1 SGHNT and CDR2 YYREEE (reference sequence).

The genes are TRBV5-4 and TRBJ2-3; 14 positions match TRBD2. This CDR3 is 16 amino acids long. Germline values: CDR1 SGHNT, CDR2 YYREEE (reference sequence). Trimming took 5 bases from V and 5 from J; bases not matched to a gene: 7. CDR3 sequence: CASRPTSGRGGDTQYF. The CDR3 nucleotides read TGTGCCAGCAGGCCGACTAGCGGGAGGGGTGGAGATACGCAGTATTTT.

This clone occurred once. The V gene is TRBV6-1, the J gene TRBJ1-6, with a weak D call TRBD1 (6 bases). This CDR3 is 16 amino acids long. V dropped 4 bases and J dropped 9 bases, with 19 bases sitting between them. Germline-derived CDR1 and CDR2 are MNHNS and SASEGT. CDR3 region: CASSGATGLGTSPLHF. The CDR3 DNA follows: TGTGCCAGCAGTGGGGCTACAGGGTTGGGGACTTCACCCCTCCACTTT.

The chain carries TRBV18 and TRBJ2-5, with no clear D. Germline values: CDR1 KGHSH, CDR2 LQKENI. V was shortened by 3 bases and J by 5 bases, with 16 bases between the two germline ends. The CDR3 has 15 residues. CDR3: CASSPIRHGGETQYF. The CDR3 DNA reads as TGTGCCAGCTCACCGATCCGACATGGTGGGGAGACCCAGTACTTC.

The V call is TRBV15, the J call TRBJ1-4; D may be TRBD1 (5 bases). The germline gives CDR1 LNHNV, CDR2 YYDKDF (reference sequence). V was pared by 7 bases and J by 5 bases, with 17 bases between. The CDR3 extends over 15 amino acids. Here the CDR3 reads CATNPQAEPNEKLFF. CDR3 DNA sequence: TGTGCCACCAACCCACAGGCGGAACCAAATGAAAAACTGTTTTTT. The full variable domain, rest sourced from reference TRBV15 and TRBJ1-4, is DAMVIQNPRYQVTQFGKPVTLSCSQTLNHNVMYWYQQKSSQAPKLLFHYYDKDFNNEADTPDNFQSRRPNTSFCFLDIRSPGLGDTAMYLCATNPQAEPNEKLFFGSGTQLSVL.